What follows describes a single T cell receptor (beta chain). The data originate from a study of blood T cell repertoires in COVID-19. The CDR3 contains 18 residues. With 2 bases removed from V and 0 bases from J, the gap between germline ends came to 17 bases. Germline loops: CDR1 ENHRY, CDR2 SYGVKD. Clones were sequenced by immunoSEQ multiplex PCR, and TCRdb holds only the in-frame ones, with some missing. The table includes 70,000 or so clones, 75% to 85% detected once. The receptor comes from a human donor in a cohort sampled during active COVID-19. The chain recombines TRBV10-3 with TRBJ2-1; D is possibly TRBD2 (6 bases). The specimen was peripheral blood. The CDR3: CAISELSLASSSYNEQFF. The CDR3 DNA follows: TGTGCCATCAGTGAGCTTTCCCTAGCGAGCAGCTCCTACAATGAGCAGTTCTTC.